Following are 16 T cell receptor beta chains from one sample sequenced in a study of blood T cell repertoires in COVID-19. TCRdb keeps only in-frame clones here, not all; method: immunoSEQ multiplex PCR. The sample holds 200,000 or so clones; around 90% are singletons and the top ten take 11%. The specimen sequenced was PBMCs or T cells enriched from blood (not recorded which). These receptors were obtained from a man aged 25-40 years who had recovered from COVID-19.

The V and J genes are TRBV27 and TRBJ2-3, with unresolved D. Germline V CDR1 and CDR2: MNHEY, SMNVEV (reference sequence). The CDR3 contains 12 residues. The germline V and J ends were trimmed by 5 bases and 4 bases, with 7 bases remaining between them. The CDR3 nucleotides read TGTGCCAGCAGTCCCCATCCAGATACGCAGTATTTT. Protein product: CASSPHPDTQYF.

V usage is TRBV5-1 and J usage is TRBJ1-5; no clear D. CDR3 size: 14 residues. Trimming shortened V by 0 bases and J by 9 bases, and 13 bases separated the two germline ends. Germline-derived CDR1 and CDR2 are SGHRS and YFSETQ. The CDR3 loop reads CASSLGVVEGPQHF. For the CDR3, the DNA is TGCGCCAGCAGCTTGGGTGTAGTGGAGGGGCCCCAGCATTTT. Combining the CDR3 with reference TRBV5-1 and TRBJ1-5 gives the whole variable domain KAGVTQTPRYLIKTRGQQVTLSCSPISGHRSVSWYQQTPGQGLQFLFEYFSETQRNKGNFPGRFSGRQFSNSRSEMNVSTLELGDSALYLCASSLGVVEGPQHFGDGTRLSIL.

The chain uses TRBV5-8 and TRBJ2-3; possible D gene TRBD1, 5 bases. The CDR3 is 14 amino acids. Germline V CDR1 and CDR2: SGHTS, YDEGEE. Trimming cost V 0 bases and J 6 bases, with 11 bases left between them. CDR3 sequence: CASSLATRADTQYF. CDR3 sequence (DNA): TGTGCCAGCAGCTTGGCCACCAGGGCGGATACGCAGTATTTT. The full variable domain, its missing parts supplied by reference TRBV5-8 and TRBJ2-3, is EAGVTQSPTHLIKTRGQQATLRCSPISGHTSVYWYQQALGLGLQFLLWYDEGEERNRGNFPPRFSGRQFPNYSSELNVNALELEDSALYLCASSLATRADTQYFGPGTRLTVL.

This chain links TRBV7-2 with TRBJ1-5; 8 bases line up with TRBD1. J gave up 2 bases and V 5 bases, and 5 bases lay outside the gene matches. The CDR3 is 15 residues long. Germline-derived CDR1 and CDR2 are SGHTA and FQGNSA. CDR3: CASSPPGQGNQPQHF. The CDR3 DNA reads as TGTGCCAGCAGCCCTCCGGGACAGGGCAATCAGCCCCAGCATTTT.

This sequence joins TRBV2 and TRBJ1-3; 7 positions match TRBD1. This CDR3 has 16 amino acids. CDR1 is SNHLY, CDR2 FYNNEI, per germline. V dropped 2 bases and J dropped 2; count of bases not matched to a gene: 6. The CDR3 DNA sequence: TGTGCCAGCAGTGAACAGGGGGACATGGCTGGAAACACCATATATTTT. It codes for CASSEQGDMAGNTIYF.

The V gene is TRBV25-1, the J gene TRBJ1-4; perhaps TRBD1 as D (5 bases). There are 16 residues in the CDR3. Trimming left V 1 base short and J 4 bases short, with 13 bases between. Germline V gives CDR1 MGHDK, CDR2 SYGVNS. DNA of the CDR3: TGTGCCAGCAGTGAATGGAGGGGCAGCCGTAATGAAAAACTGTTTTTT. Its translation is CASSEWRGSRNEKLFF.

This clone was detected a few times. The chain joins TRBV20-1 to TRBJ1-1; possibly TRBD1 for D (6 bases). The CDR3 runs 11 residues. Trimming took 5 bases from V and 11 from J, leaving 15 bases between them. Germline loops: CDR1 DFQATT, CDR2 SNEGSKA (reference sequence). The CDR3: CSAPGRGAAFF. The CDR3 DNA reads TGCAGTGCTCCAGGGCGGGGGGCGGCTTTCTTT.

The chain joins TRBV4-1 to TRBJ2-1, with TRBD2 matching 9 bases. This CDR3 contains 17 residues. Germline V lookup: CDR1 MGHRA, CDR2 YSYEKL. Trimming at V came to 1 base and at J to 7 bases, leaving 11 bases not matched to a gene. The CDR3 bases are TGCGCCAGCAGCCAAGTAGGGGCGGGGGGGCCGAGGAATGAGCAGTTCTTC. Its protein product is CASSQVGAGGPRNEQFF.

The genes are TRBV5-1 and TRBJ2-3; maybe TRBD2 (6 bases). CDR3 length: 12 residues. Germline lookup yields CDR1 SGHRS and CDR2 YFSETQ. Trimming cost V 0 bases and J 9 bases, with 8 bases left between them. The CDR3 protein is CASSLDGGTQYF. Written as DNA, the CDR3 is TGCGCCAGCAGCTTGGATGGGGGGACGCAGTATTTT. Full variable domain (remainder filled in from reference TRBV5-1 and TRBJ2-3): KAGVTQTPRYLIKTRGQQVTLSCSPISGHRSVSWYQQTPGQGLQFLFEYFSETQRNKGNFPGRFSGRQFSNSRSEMNVSTLELGDSALYLCASSLDGGTQYFGPGTRLTVL.

In this sample, this clone turned up once. The rearrangement uses TRBV6-5 and TRBJ1-2; 7 positions match TRBD1. Germline CDR1 is MNHEY and CDR2 is SVGAGI. This CDR3 has 14 amino acids. V shed 0 bases and J 6 bases; nucleotides not matched to a gene: 4. In nucleotides, the CDR3 is TGTGCCAGCAGTTACTCCAGGGGGTTGGATGGCTACACCTTC. Translating gives CASSYSRGLDGYTF.

This chain connects TRBV19 to TRBJ1-5; 9 bases are a match to TRBD1. The CDR3 runs to 18 residues. V shed 4 bases and J 2 bases; nucleotides not matched to a gene: 12. From germline, CDR1 is LNHDA and CDR2 SQIVND (reference sequence). The CDR3: CASSTDRGLAVGNQPQHF. The CDR3 nucleotides are TGTGCCAGTAGTACGGACAGGGGCCTCGCTGTGGGCAATCAGCCCCAGCATTTT.

This chain joins TRBV27 and TRBJ2-1; D might be TRBD1 (6 bases). The V gene's germline CDR1 is MNHEY and CDR2 SMNVEV (reference sequence). The CDR3 has 15 residues. V dropped 6 bases and J dropped 5 bases, with 17 bases sitting between them. As DNA, the CDR3 is TGTGCCAGCAGACCATATACGGACAGAAACAATGAGCAGTTCTTC. Translation gives CASRPYTDRNNEQFF.

The V gene is TRBV11-2, the J gene TRBJ2-1; 16 bases line up with TRBD2. Trimming took 4 bases from V and 7 from J; bases not matched to a gene: 4. This CDR3 comprises 16 residues. Looked up from germline, CDR1 is SGHAT and CDR2 is FQNNGV. CDR3 protein: CASSSGTSGRGNEQFF. The DNA of the CDR3 is TGTGCCAGCAGCTCCGGGACTAGCGGGAGGGGGAATGAGCAGTTCTTC. Filled out from reference TRBV11-2 and TRBJ2-1, the complete variable domain reads EAGVAQSPRYKIIEKRQSVAFWCNPISGHATLYWYQQILGQGPKLLIQFQNNGVVDDSQLPKDRFSAERLKGVDSTLKIQPAKLEDSAVYLCASSSGTSGRGNEQFFGPGTRLTVL.

This clone appeared once. J is TRBJ1-5 and V is TRBV5-1, with D possibly being TRBD1 (5 bases). Germline CDR1 is SGHRS and CDR2 is YFSETQ. The CDR3 sequence is 13 residues long. With 3 bases removed from V and 5 bases from J, the gap between germline ends came to 9 bases. DNA for the CDR3: TGCGCCAGCAGCTACGGGGGGGATCAGCCCCAGCATTTT. It encodes CASSYGGDQPQHF. Using reference TRBV5-1 and TRBJ1-5 for the parts outside the CDR3, the full variable domain is KAGVTQTPRYLIKTRGQQVTLSCSPISGHRSVSWYQQTPGQGLQFLFEYFSETQRNKGNFPGRFSGRQFSNSRSEMNVSTLELGDSALYLCASSYGGDQPQHFGDGTRLSIL.

The chain uses TRBV11-3 and TRBJ2-1; D unresolved. Germline V CDR1 and CDR2: SGHNT, YENEEA. Trimming pared 0 bases from V and 5 bases from J, leaving 5 bases between. The CDR3 length is 13 residues. The CDR3 reads CASSLEADNEQFF. CDR3 DNA: TGTGCCAGCAGCTTAGAGGCAGACAATGAGCAGTTCTTC.

The chain carries TRBV28 and TRBJ2-5; tentative D call: TRBD2 (5 bases). This CDR3 region has 12 residues. V lost 6 bases and J lost 5, with 10 bases in between. CDR1 and CDR2 from the germline V gene are MDHEN and SYDVKM. CDR3 region: CASSRSGETQYF. The CDR3, as DNA: TGTGCCAGCAGCCGATCGGGGGAGACCCAGTACTTC. The full variable domain, its missing parts supplied by reference TRBV28 and TRBJ2-5, is DVKVTQSSRYLVKRTGEKVFLECVQDMDHENMFWYRQDPGLGLRLIYFSYDVKMKEKGDIPEGYSVSREKKERFSLILESASTNQTSMYLCASSRSGETQYFGPGTRLLVL.